This TCR beta chain was recovered during a study of CD8 T cells in ankylosing spondylitis. The CDR3 length is 13 residues. Germline CDR1 MGHDK, CDR2 SYGVNS. V lost 6 bases and J lost 3, with 11 bases in between. In the case of this clonotype: Its antigen is unknown.

Study-level points and caveats: Several of the motif variants were reported before in synovial fluid and blood from reactive arthritis. Ankylosing spondylitis blood seemed to carry a telltale TCR beta motif made of about 8 highly homologous variants.

The TCR beta libraries were generated through quantitative 5'-RACE incorporating molecular barcodes. TCRdb redid the calling of the 5' RACE reads with MiXCR, one entry per CDR3 protein. The top ten clones hold less than 60% of a sample with tens of thousands of distinct CDR3 sequences, under 30% of them seen once. The rearrangement joins TRBV25-1 to TRBJ1-1; D is unresolved. The origin of this receptor is a male donor with ankylosing spondylitis or in good health (not recorded which). What was sequenced was blood, either unsorted or a sorted T cell fraction (not recorded which). The CDR3 DNA follows: TGTGCCAGCAGCGACCCCCCGGACACTGAAGCTTTCTTT. It specifies CASSDPPDTEAFF.